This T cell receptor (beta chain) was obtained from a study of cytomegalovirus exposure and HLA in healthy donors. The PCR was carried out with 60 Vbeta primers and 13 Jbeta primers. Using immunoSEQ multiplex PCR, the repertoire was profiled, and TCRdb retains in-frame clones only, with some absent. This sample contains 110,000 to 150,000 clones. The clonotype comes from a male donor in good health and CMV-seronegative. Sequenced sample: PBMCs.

In DNA form, the CDR3 reads TGTGCCAGCGGCGGGACTCCCCTAAGCCTAAATGAGCAGTTCTTC. Its translation is CASGGTPLSLNEQFF. The chain uses TRBV5-6 and TRBJ2-1, with a tentative D call TRBD2 (6 bases). V lost 7 bases to trimming and J lost 7 bases, with 21 bases between them. The CDR3 length is 15 residues. Germline CDR1 SGHDT, CDR2 YYEEEE.